This T cell receptor beta chain is drawn from a study of blood T cell repertoires in COVID-19. Study-wide background: T cells, B-cell-depleted T cells, or PBMCs provided the cDNA or gDNA that served as material.

This clone was seen only once. Original methodology: Amplifying reference gene primers gave estimates of nucleated cell counts. Only in-frame clones appear in the TCRdb table, and some are missing; sequencing was by immunoSEQ multiplex PCR. V and J calls and clone size are copied from that table; D and trimming were computed from the DNA. The sample includes 100,000 to 150,000 clones, more than 60% of them seen just once. CDR3 length: 15 residues. Between the trimmed V and J ends, which lost 0 bases and 3 bases, there was a span of 12 bases. The germline V gene has CDR1 SGHTA and CDR2 FQGTGA. The sequence was obtained from a woman in her 70s with acute or convalescent COVID-19. The J gene is TRBJ2-7, the V gene TRBV7-3; no clear D. Sequenced sample: peripheral blood. The CDR3 protein is CASSLTRAPNYEQYF. The CDR3 nucleotides are TGTGCCAGCAGCTTAACGCGCGCACCCAACTACGAGCAGTACTTC. Using reference TRBV7-3 and TRBJ2-7 for the parts outside the CDR3, the full variable domain is GAGVSQTPSNKVTEKGKYVELRCDPISGHTALYWYRQSLGQGPEFLIYFQGTGAADDSGLPNDRFFAVRPEGSVSTLKIQRTERGDSAVYLCASSLTRAPNYEQYFGPGTRLTVT.